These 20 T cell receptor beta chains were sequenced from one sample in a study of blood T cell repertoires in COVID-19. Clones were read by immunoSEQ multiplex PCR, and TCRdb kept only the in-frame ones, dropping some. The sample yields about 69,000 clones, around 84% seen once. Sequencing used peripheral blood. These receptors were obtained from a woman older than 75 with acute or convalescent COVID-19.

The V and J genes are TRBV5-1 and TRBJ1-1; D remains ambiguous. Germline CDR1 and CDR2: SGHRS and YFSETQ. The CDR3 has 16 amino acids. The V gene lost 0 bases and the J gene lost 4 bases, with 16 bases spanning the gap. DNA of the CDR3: TGCGCCAGCAGCTTGGATGGACCTCGGAGCGGCACTGAAGCTTTCTTT. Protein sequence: CASSLDGPRSGTEAFF.

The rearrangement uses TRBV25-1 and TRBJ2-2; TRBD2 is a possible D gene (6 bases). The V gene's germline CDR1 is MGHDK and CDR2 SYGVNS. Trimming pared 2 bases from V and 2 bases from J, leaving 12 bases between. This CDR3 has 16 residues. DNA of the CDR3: TGTGCCAGCAGTGAAACGGGAGACGTAAACACCGGGGAGCTGTTTTTT. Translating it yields CASSETGDVNTGELFF.

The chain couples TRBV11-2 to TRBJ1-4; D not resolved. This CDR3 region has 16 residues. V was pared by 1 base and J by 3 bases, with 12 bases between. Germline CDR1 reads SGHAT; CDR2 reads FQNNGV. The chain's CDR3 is CASSLVPSGANEKLFF. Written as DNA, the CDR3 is TGTGCCAGCAGCTTAGTACCATCCGGAGCTAATGAAAAACTGTTTTTT.

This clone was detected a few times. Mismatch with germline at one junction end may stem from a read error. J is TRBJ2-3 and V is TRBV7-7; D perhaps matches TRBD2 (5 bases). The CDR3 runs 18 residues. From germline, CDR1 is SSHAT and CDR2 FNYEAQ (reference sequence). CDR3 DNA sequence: TGTGCTAGCAGCTTAGGGAATATACCCGGACTCAGCACAGATACGCAGTATTTT. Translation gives CASSLGNIPGLSTDTQYF. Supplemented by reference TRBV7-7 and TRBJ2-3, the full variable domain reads GAGVSQSPRYKVTKRGQDVTLRCDPISSHATLYWYQQALGQGPEFLTYFNYEAQPDKSGLPSDRFSAERPEGSISTLTIQRTEQRDSAMYRCASSLGNIPGLSTDTQYFGPGTRLTVL.

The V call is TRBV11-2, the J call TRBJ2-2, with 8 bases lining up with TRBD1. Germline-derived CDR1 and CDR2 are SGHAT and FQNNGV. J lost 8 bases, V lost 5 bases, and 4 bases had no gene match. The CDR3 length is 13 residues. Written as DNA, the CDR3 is TGTGCCAGCAGCACAAGGACAGGGGGGGAGCTGTTTTTT. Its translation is CASSTRTGGELFF.

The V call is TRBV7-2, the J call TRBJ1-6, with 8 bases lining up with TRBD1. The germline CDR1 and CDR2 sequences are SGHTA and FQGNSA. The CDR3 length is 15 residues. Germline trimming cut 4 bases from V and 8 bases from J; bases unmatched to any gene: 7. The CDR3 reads CASSSSDRGYSPLHF. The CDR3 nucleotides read TGTGCCAGCAGCTCATCAGACAGGGGTTATTCACCCCTCCACTTT.

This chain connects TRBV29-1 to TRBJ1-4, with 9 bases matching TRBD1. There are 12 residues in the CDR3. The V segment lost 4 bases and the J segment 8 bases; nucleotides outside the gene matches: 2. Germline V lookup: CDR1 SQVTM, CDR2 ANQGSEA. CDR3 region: CSVGGQGEKLFF. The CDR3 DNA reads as TGCAGCGTTGGGGGACAGGGCGAAAAACTGTTTTTT.

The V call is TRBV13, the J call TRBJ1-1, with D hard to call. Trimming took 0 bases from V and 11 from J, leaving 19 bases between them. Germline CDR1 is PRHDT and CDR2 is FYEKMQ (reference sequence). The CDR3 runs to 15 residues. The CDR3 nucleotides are TGTGCCAGCAGCTTAGGCGTGGCAGCCAGACGGGGTGCTTTCTTT. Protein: CASSLGVAARRGAFF.

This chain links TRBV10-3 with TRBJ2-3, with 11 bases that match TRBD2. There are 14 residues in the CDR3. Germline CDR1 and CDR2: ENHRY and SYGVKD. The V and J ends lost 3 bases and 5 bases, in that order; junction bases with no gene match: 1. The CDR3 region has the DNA TGTGCCATCAGTGAAGGACTAGCGGGAGATACGCAGTATTTT. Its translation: CAISEGLAGDTQYF.

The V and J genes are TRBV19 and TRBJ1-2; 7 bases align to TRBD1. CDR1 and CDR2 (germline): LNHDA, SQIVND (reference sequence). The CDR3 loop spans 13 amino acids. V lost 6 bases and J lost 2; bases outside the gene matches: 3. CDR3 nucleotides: TGTGCCAGTAGGACGGACAGGAACTATGGCTACACCTTC. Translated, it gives CASRTDRNYGYTF.

This CDR3 reads CASSRRGNTGELFF. Written as DNA, the CDR3 is TGTGCCAGCAGCCGCAGGGGTAACACCGGGGAGCTGTTTTTT. V and J are TRBV11-2 and TRBJ2-2; D possibly corresponds to TRBD1 (6 bases). With 5 bases removed from V and 2 bases from J, the gap between germline ends came to 9 bases. The CDR3 has 14 residues. CDR1 and CDR2 from the germline V gene are SGHAT and FQNNGV.

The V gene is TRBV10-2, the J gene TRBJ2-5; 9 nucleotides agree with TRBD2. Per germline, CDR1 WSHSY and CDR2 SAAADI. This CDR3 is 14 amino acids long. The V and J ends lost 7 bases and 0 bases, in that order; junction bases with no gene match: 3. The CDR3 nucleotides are TGCGCCAGCAACGAGCGGGGGGACCAAGAGACCCAGTACTTC. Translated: CASNERGDQETQYF.

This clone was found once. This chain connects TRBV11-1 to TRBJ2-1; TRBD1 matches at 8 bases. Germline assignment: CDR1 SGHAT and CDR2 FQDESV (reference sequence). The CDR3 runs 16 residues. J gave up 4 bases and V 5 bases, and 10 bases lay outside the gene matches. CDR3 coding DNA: TGTGCCAGCAGCACACAGGGGGTCGTAAAGTACAATGAGCAGTTCTTC. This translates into CASSTQGVVKYNEQFF.

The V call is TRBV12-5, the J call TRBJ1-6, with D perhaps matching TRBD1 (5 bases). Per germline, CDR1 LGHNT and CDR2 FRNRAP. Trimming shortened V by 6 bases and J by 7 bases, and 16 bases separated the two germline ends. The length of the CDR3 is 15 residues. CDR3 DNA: TGTGCTAGTGGCCGGGGGACCGCTCTGAATTCACCCCTCCACTTT. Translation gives CASGRGTALNSPLHF.

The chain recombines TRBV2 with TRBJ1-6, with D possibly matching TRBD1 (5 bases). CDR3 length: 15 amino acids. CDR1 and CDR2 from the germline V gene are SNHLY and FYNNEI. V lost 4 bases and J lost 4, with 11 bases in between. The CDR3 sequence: CASSGRQTYNSPLHF. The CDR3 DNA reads TGTGCCAGCAGTGGCAGACAGACGTATAATTCACCCCTCCACTTT.

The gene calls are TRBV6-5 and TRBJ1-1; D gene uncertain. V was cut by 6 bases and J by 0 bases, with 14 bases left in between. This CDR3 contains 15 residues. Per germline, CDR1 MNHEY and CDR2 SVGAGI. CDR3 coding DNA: TGTGCCAGCAGCGTTTATCTAGCAATGAACACTGAAGCTTTCTTT. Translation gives CASSVYLAMNTEAFF.

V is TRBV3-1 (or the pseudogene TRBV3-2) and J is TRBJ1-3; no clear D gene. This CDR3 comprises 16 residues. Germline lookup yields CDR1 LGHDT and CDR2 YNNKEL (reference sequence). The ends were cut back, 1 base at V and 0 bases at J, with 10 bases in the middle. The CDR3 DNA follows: TGTGCCAGCAGCCAAGCAATCATGAGCTCTGGAAACACCATATATTTT. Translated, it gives CASSQAIMSSGNTIYF.

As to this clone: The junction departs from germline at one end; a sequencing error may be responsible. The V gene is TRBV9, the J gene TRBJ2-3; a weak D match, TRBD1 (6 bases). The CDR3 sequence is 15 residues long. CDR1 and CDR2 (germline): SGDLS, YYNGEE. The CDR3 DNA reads TGTGCCAGCAGAGTAGGGCCCCAGGGGTCAGATACGCAGTATTTT. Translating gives CASRVGPQGSDTQYF.

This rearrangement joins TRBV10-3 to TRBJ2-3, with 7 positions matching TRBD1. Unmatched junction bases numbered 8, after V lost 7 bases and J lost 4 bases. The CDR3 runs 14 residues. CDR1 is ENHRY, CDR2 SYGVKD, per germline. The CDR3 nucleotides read TGTGCCATCAATCCGGGACAGCCAGCAGATACGCAGTATTTT. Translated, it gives CAINPGQPADTQYF.

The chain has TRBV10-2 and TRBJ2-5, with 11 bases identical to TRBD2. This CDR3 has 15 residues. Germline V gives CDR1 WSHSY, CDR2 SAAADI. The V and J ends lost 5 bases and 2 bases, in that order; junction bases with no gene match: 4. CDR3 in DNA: TGCGCCAGCAGTCCTAGCGGGGGGCCACAAGAGACCCAGTACTTC. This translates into CASSPSGGPQETQYF.